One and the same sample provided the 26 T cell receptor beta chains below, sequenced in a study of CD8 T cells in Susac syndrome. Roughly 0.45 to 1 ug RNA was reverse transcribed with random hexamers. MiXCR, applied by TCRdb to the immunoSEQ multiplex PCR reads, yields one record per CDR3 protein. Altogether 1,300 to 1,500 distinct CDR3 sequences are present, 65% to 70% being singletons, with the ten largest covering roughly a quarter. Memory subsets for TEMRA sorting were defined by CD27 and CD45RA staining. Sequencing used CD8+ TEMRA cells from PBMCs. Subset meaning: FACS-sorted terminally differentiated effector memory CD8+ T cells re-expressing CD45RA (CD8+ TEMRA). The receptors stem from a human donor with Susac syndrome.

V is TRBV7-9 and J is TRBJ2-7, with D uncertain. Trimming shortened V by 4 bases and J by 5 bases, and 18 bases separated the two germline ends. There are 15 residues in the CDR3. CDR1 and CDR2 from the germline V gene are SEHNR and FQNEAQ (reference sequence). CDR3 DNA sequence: TGTGCCAGCAGCTGGGCCGACCCCATCCCGGACGAGCAGTACTTC. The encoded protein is CASSWADPIPDEQYF.

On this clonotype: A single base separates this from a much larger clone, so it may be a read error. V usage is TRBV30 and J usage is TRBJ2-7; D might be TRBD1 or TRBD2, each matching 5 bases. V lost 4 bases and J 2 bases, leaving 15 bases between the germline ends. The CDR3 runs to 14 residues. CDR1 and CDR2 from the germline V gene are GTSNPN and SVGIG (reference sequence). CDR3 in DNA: TGTGCCTGGATCGCCAGCCTGGGGGCCTACGAGCAGTACTTC. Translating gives CAWIASLGAYEQYF.

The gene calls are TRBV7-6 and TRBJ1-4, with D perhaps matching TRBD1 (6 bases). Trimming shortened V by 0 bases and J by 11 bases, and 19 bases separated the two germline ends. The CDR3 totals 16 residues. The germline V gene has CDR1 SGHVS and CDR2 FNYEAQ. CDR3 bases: TGTGCCAGCAGCTTAGCGCCAGGGGCAACTAATCTCAAACTGTTTTTT. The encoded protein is CASSLAPGATNLKLFF. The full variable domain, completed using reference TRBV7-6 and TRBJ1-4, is GAGVSQSPRYKVTKRGQDVALRCDPISGHVSLYWYRQALGQGPEFLTYFNYEAQQDKSGLPNDRFSAERPEGSISTLTIQRTEQRDSAMYRCASSLAPGATNLKLFFGSGTQLSVL.

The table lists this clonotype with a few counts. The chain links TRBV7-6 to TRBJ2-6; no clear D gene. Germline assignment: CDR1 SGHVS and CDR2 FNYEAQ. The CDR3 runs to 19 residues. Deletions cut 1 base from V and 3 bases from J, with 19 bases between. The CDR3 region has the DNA TGTGCCAGCAGCTTAGAGTGCAGTGATTCCCACTTTGGGGCCAACGTCCTGACTTTC. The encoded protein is CASSLECSDSHFGANVLTF. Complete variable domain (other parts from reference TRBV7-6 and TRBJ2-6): GAGVSQSPRYKVTKRGQDVALRCDPISGHVSLYWYRQALGQGPEFLTYFNYEAQQDKSGLPNDRFSAERPEGSISTLTIQRTEQRDSAMYRCASSLECSDSHFGANVLTFGAGSRLTVL.

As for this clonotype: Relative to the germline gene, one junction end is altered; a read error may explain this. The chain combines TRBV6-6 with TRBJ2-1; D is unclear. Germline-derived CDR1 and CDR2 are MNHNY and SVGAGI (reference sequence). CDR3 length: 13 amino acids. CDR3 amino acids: CASNYSTHNEQFF. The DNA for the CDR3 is TGTGCCAGCAATTACTCTACCCACAATGAGCAGTTCTTC.

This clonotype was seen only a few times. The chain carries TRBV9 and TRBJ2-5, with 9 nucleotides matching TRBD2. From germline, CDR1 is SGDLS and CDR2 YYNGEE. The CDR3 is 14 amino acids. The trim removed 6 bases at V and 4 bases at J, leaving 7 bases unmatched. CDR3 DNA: TGTGCCAGCACCCGCGGGGGGGTCCCAGAGACCCAGTACTTC. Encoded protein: CASTRGGVPETQYF.

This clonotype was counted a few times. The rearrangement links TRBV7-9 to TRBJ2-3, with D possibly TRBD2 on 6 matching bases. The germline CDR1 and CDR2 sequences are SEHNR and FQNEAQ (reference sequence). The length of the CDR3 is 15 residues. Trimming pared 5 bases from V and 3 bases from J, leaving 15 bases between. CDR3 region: CASSPEGRGTDTQYF. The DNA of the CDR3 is TGTGCCAGCAGCCCCGAGGGCCGGGGGACAGATACGCAGTATTTT.

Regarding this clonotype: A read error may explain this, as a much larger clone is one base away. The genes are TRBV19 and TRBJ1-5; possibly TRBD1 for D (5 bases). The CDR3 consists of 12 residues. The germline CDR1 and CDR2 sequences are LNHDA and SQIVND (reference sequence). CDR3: CAISMGDPPQHF. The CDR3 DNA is TGTGCCATTAGTATGGGGGACCCCCCCCAGCATTTT.

This chain's CDR3 is CASSLTGGTEAFF. CDR3 nucleotides: TGTGCCAGCAGCTTGACAGGGGGTACTGAAGCTTTCTTT. The chain joins TRBV14 to TRBJ1-1; 9 bases are a match to TRBD1. The length of the CDR3 is 13 residues. V trimming: 5 bases; J trimming: 5 bases; junction bases outside the gene matches: 3. Germline CDR1 and CDR2: SGHDN and FVKESK.

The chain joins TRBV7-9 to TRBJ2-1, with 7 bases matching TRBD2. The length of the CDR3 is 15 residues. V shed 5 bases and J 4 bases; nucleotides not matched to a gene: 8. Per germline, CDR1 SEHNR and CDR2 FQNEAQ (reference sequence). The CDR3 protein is CASSGGSGAYNEQFF. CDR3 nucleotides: TGTGCCAGCAGCGGTGGGAGCGGGGCTTACAATGAGCAGTTCTTC.

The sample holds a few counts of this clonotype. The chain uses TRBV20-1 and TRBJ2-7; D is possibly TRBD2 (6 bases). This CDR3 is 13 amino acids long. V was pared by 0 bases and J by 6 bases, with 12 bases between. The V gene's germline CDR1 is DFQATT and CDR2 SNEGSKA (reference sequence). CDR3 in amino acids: CSARDSGGAEQYF. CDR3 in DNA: TGCAGTGCTAGAGATAGCGGCGGTGCCGAGCAGTACTTC.

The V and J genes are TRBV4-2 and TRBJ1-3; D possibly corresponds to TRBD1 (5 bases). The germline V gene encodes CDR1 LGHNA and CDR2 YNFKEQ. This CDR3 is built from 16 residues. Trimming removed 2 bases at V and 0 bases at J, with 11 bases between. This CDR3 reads CASSQFQGSSGNTIYF. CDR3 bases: TGTGCCAGCAGCCAATTTCAGGGTTCCTCTGGAAACACCATATATTTT.

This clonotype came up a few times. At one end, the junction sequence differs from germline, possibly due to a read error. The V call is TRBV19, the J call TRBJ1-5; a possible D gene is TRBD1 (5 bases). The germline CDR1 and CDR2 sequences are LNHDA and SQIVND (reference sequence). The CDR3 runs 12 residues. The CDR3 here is CASCMGDPPQHF. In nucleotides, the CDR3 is TGTGCCAGTTGTATGGGGGACCCCCCCCAGCATTTT.

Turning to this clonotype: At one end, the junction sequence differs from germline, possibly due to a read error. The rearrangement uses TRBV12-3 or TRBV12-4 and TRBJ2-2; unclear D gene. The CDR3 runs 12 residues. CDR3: CACSKNSGELFF. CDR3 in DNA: TGTGCCTGCAGTAAGAACTCCGGGGAGCTGTTTTTT.

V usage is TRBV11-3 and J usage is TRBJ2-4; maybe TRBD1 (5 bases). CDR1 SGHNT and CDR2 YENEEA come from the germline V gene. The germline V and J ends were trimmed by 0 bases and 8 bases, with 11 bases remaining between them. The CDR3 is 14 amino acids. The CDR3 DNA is TGTGCCAGCAGCTTAGAACAGGCTTCGTACATTCAGTACTTC. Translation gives CASSLEQASYIQYF.

The CDR3 DNA is TGTGCCAGCAGTAAGAACACTGGAGACAGCTGTTTTTTT. Translating gives CASSKNTGDSCFF. The genes are TRBV12-3 or TRBV12-4 and TRBJ2-2; D might be TRBD1 (5 bases). Trimming stripped 5 bases from V and 17 bases from J, with 21 bases between. CDR3 size: 13 residues.

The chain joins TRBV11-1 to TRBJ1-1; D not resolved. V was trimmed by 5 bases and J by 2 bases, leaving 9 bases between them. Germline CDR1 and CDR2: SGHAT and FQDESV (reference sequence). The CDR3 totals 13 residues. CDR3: CASSRNPNTEAFF. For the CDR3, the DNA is TGTGCCAGCAGCCGCAATCCTAACACTGAAGCTTTCTTT.

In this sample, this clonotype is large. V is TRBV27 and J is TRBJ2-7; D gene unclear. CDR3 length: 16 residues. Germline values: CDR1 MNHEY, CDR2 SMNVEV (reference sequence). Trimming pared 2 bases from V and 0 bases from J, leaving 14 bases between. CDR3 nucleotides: TGTGCCAGCAGTTTAAGTGTTTCGACAAGCTCCTACGAGCAGTACTTC. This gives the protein CASSLSVSTSSYEQYF.

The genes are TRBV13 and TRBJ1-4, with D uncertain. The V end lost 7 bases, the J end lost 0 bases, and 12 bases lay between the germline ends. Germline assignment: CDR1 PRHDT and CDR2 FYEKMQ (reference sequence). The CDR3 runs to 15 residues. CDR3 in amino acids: CASKGPGATNEKLFF. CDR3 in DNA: TGTGCCAGCAAGGGCCCCGGGGCAACTAATGAAAAACTGTTTTTT.

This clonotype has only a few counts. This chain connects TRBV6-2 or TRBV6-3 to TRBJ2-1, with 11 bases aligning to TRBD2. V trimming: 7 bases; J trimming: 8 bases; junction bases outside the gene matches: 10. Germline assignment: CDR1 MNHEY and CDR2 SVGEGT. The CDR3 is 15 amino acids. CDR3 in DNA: TGTGCCAGCAATCCTACTAGCGGGGGATGGGATGAGCAGTTCTTC. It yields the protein CASNPTSGGWDEQFF.

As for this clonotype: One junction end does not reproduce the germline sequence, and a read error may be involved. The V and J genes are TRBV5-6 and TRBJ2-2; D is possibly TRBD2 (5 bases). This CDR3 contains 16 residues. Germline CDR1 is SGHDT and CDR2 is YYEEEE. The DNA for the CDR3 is TGTGCCAGCAGCTTGGGGGTAAATGCCGAACACCGGGGAGCTGTTTTT. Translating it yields CASSLGVNAEHRGAVF.

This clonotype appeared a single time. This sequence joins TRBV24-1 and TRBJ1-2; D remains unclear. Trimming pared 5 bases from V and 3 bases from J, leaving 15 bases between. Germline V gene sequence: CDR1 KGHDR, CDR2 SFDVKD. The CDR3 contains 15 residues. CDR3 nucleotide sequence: TGTGCCACCAGTGCCCGCCGGGGTCCCGACTATGGCTACACCTTC. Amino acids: CATSARRGPDYGYTF.

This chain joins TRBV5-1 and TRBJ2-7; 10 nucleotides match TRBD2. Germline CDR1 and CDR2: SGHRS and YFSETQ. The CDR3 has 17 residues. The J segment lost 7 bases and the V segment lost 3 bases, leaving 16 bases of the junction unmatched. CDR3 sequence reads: CASSSSGTSDFYNEQYF. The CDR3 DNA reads TGCGCCAGCAGCTCCTCAGGGACTAGCGACTTCTACAATGAGCAGTACTTC.

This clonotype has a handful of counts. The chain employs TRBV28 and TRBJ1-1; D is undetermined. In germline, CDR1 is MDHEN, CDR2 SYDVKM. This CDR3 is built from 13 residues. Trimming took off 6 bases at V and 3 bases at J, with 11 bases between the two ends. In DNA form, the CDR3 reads TGTGCCAGCAGCCGTCTTATGGACACTGAAGCTTTCTTT. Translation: CASSRLMDTEAFF.

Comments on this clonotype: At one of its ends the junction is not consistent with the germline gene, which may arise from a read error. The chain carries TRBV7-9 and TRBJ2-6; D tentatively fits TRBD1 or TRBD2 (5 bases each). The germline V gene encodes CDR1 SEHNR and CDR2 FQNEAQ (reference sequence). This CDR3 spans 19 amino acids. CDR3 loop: CASSFEGRDCLFGANVLSF. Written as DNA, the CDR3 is TGTGCCAGCAGCTTTGAGGGCAGGGATTGCCTCTTTGGGGCCAACGTCCTGTCTTTC.

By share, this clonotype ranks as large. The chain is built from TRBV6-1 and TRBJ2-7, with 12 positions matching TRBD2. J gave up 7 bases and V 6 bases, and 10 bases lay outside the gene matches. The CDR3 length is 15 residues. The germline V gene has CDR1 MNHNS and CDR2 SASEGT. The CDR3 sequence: CASSYNGLAGWEQYF. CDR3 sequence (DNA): TGTGCCAGCAGCTACAATGGACTAGCGGGGTGGGAGCAGTACTTC.